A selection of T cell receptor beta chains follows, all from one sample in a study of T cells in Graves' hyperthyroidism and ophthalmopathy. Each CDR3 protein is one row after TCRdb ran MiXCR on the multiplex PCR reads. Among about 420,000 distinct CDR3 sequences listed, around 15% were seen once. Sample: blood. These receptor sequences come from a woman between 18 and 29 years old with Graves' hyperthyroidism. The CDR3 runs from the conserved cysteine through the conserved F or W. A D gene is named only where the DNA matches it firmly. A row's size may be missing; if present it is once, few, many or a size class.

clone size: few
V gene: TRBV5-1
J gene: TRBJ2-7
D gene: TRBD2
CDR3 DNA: TGCGCCAGCAGACGAGCGGGAGGGCACTACGAGCAGTACTTC
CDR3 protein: CASRRAGGHYEQYF

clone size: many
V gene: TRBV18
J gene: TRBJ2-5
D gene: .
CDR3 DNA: TGTGCCAGCTCACCACTCCGGCAAGAGACCCAGTACTTC
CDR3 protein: CASSPLRQETQYF

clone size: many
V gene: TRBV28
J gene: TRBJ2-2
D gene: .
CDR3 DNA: TGTGCCAGCAGCGAGAGGAACACCGGGGAGCTGTTTTTT
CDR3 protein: CASSERNTGELFF

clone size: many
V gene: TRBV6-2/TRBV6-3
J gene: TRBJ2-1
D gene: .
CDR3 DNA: TGTGCCAGCAGGGTAGGGGGTGGGAATGAGCAGTTCTTC
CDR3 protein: CASRVGGGNEQFF

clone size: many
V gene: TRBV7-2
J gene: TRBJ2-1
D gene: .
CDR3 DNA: TGTGCCAGCAGCTTCCCATCTAGCGCATCTCGCGATGAGCAGTTCTTC
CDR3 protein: CASSFPSSASRDEQFF

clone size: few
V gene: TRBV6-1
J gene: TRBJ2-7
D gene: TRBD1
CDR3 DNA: TGTGCCAGCAACAGACAGGGCTACGAGCAGTGCTTC
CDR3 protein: CASNRQGYEQCF

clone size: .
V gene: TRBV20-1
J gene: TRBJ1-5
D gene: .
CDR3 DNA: TGCAGTGCTAGGGCCGGAGGAAACAATCAGCCCCAGCATTTT
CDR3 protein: CSARAGGNNQPQHF

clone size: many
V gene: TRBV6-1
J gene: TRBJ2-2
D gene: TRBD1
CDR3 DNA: TGTGCCAGCAGGAGGACAGGGGGCACCGGGGAGCTGTTTTTT
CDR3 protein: CASRRTGGTGELFF

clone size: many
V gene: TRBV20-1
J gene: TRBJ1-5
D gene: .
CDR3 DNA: TGCAGTGCTAGCTCCTCGGTGACAGCAAATCAGCCCCAGCATTTT
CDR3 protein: CSASSSVTANQPQHF

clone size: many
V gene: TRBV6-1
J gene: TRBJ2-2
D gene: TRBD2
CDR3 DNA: TGTGCCAGCAGACGGACTAGCGGGAGAGGGGAGACCGGGGAGCTGTTTTTT
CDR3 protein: CASRRTSGRGETGELFF

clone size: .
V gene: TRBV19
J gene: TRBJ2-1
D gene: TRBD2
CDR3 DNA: TGTGCCAGTAGTATCCCTAGCGGACTCTCCTACAATGAGCAGTTCTTC
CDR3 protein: CASSIPSGLSYNEQFF

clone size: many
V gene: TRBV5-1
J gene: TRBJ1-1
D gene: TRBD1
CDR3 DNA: TGCGCCAGCAGCTTGGGGCAGGGGGCGCATACTGAAGCTTTCTTT
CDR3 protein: CASSLGQGAHTEAFF